This T cell receptor (beta chain) was captured by sequencing in a study of T cells after yellow fever vaccination. MiXCR, run by TCRdb on the 5' RACE reads, gives a single entry per CDR3 protein. The sample holds about 220,000 distinct CDR3 sequences, about 3% seen once. Germline V CDR1 and CDR2: MDHEN, SYDVKM. This CDR3 is 15 amino acids long. Between the trimmed V and J ends, which lost 2 bases and 0 bases, there was a span of 8 bases. This clonotype was detected many times. Its antigen is still unknown. Regarding the study as a whole: Reappearing after the booster were most of the clones from primary vaccination (about 96% CD4, around 90% CD8).

The gene calls are TRBV28 and TRBJ1-3, with D hard to call. The material sequenced was CD4+ T cells sorted from PBMCs, taken 10 days after the yellow fever booster vaccination. The clonotype was recovered from a man aged 18 to 30 who received the YFV17D yellow fever vaccine. Here the CDR3 reads CASSLMGPSGNTIYF. Here the CDR3 DNA reads TGTGCCAGCAGTTTAATGGGTCCCTCTGGAAACACCATATATTTT.